One sample yielded the 18 T cell receptor beta chains listed below, sequenced in a study of blood T cells in healthy people across ages. Sample-barcoded 5' priming and a J-beta primer mix drove a second PCR of roughly 6 to 12 cycles. TCRdb fed the 5' RACE reads into MiXCR, producing one record per CDR3 protein. The sample yields 850,000 to 1,100,000 distinct CDR3 sequences, less than 45% seen once. The sample was blood. These receptors originate from a man aged 18 to 29 in good health.

V usage is TRBV10-3 and J usage is TRBJ2-1, with no clear D. The ends were cut back, 6 bases at V and 13 bases at J, with 13 bases in the middle. Germline CDR1 and CDR2: ENHRY and SYGVKD. The CDR3 has 11 amino acids. The CDR3 reads CAIRTEETQFF. CDR3 DNA sequence: TGTGCCATCAGGACGGAAGAGACCCAGTTCTTC.

The V call is TRBV9, the J call TRBJ1-4; TRBD1 matches 7 bases. CDR3 length: 13 residues. Germline V gene lookup returns CDR1 SGDLS and CDR2 YYNGEE. V shed 3 bases and J 8 bases; nucleotides not matched to a gene: 4. In DNA form, the CDR3 reads TGTGCCAGCAGCGACGACAGGGTAGAAAAACTGTTTTTT. Translating it yields CASSDDRVEKLFF.

V gene TRBV6-5 combines with J gene TRBJ1-2, with D tentatively TRBD1 (5 bases). Trimming pared 6 bases from V and 5 bases from J, leaving 10 bases between. Germline loops: CDR1 MNHEY, CDR2 SVGAGI. The CDR3 has 12 residues. Here the CDR3 reads CASRDSVYGYTF. The CDR3 DNA reads as TGTGCCAGCAGAGACAGCGTTTATGGCTACACCTTC.

The genes are TRBV30 and TRBJ1-5, with D hard to call. Trimming removed 1 base from V and 0 bases from J, with 7 bases in between. CDR3 length: 14 amino acids. Germline V gene sequence: CDR1 GTSNPN, CDR2 SVGIG (reference sequence). The CDR3 nucleotides are TGTGCCTGGAGTGCACACAGTAGCAATCAGCCCCAGCATTTT. Translated, it gives CAWSAHSSNQPQHF. Together with reference TRBV30 and TRBJ1-5, the CDR3 gives the full variable domain: SQTIHQWPATLVQPVGSPLSLECTVEGTSNPNLYWYRQAAGRGLQLLFYSVGIGQISSEVPQNLSASRPQDRQFILSSKKLLLSDSGFYLCAWSAHSSNQPQHFGDGTRLSIL.

This clonotype has a handful of counts. The chain joins TRBV4-1 to TRBJ1-2, with D possibly matching TRBD1 (6 bases). Germline V gives CDR1 MGHRA, CDR2 YSYEKL. V gave up 2 bases and J gave up 3 bases, with 19 bases separating them. The CDR3 is 17 amino acids. The CDR3 sequence: CASSQPPGRQADYGYTF. CDR3 coding DNA: TGCGCCAGCAGCCAACCCCCAGGACGACAGGCAGACTATGGCTACACCTTC.

Concerning this clonotype itself: The conserved phenylalanine or tryptophan normally closing the CDR3 is absent here, so this likely arose from a read error. This rearrangement joins TRBV3-1 to TRBJ2-1; TRBD2 matches 9 bases. Trimming at V came to 4 bases and at J to 8 bases, leaving 12 bases not matched to a gene. Germline V gene data show CDR1 as LGHDT and CDR2 as YNNKEL (reference sequence). The CDR3 is made up of 16 amino acids. The chain's CDR3 is CASSPSRGLAFDEQFL. DNA for the CDR3: TGTGCCAGCAGCCCAAGCCGGGGACTAGCTTTCGATGAGCAGTTCCTC.

The chain has TRBV9 and TRBJ2-1; 10 bases line up with TRBD2. V trimming: 3 bases; J trimming: 8 bases; junction bases outside the gene matches: 11. The CDR3 runs 16 residues. Looked up from germline, CDR1 is SGDLS and CDR2 is YYNGEE. Written as DNA, the CDR3 is TGTGCCAGCAGCGACCCAGCGGGGGGGCCAAGAGATGAGCAGTTCTTC. It encodes CASSDPAGGPRDEQFF. The full variable domain, rest sourced from reference TRBV9 and TRBJ2-1, is DSGVTQTPKHLITATGQRVTLRCSPRSGDLSVYWYQQSLDQGLQFLIQYYNGEERAKGNILERFSAQQFPDLHSELNLSSLELGDSALYFCASSDPAGGPRDEQFFGPGTRLTVL.

A remark on this clonotype: At one end, the junction sequence differs from germline, possibly due to a read error. V gene TRBV20-1 combines with J gene TRBJ2-1; D might be TRBD1 or TRBD2, each matching 5 bases. Germline assignment: CDR1 DFQATT and CDR2 SNEGSKA (reference sequence). The CDR3 is 12 amino acids. The CDR3 bases are TGCAGTGCCGCGAGGGGTAGCAATGGGCAGTTCTTC. It is translated as CSAARGSNGQFF.

The chain recombines TRBV6-4 with TRBJ2-2, with a possible D match to TRBD2 (6 bases). Germline CDR1 and CDR2: MRHNA and SNTAGT. The CDR3 extends over 14 amino acids. With 4 bases removed from V and 3 bases from J, the gap between germline ends came to 9 bases. In DNA, the CDR3 is TGTGCCAGCAGTGTGACGGGAGACACCGGGGAGCTGTTTTTT. It codes for CASSVTGDTGELFF.

This clonotype has a handful of counts. This chain links TRBV20-1 with TRBJ1-2; TRBD1 matches 8 bases. V gave up 3 bases and J gave up 4 bases; unmatched junction bases: 10. This CDR3 is built from 15 residues. Germline lookup yields CDR1 DFQATT and CDR2 SNEGSKA (reference sequence). Here the CDR3 DNA reads TGCAGTGCTAGGGGATCAGGGGGCGCAACCTATGGCTACACCTTC. It translates to CSARGSGGATYGYTF.

The chain has TRBV4-2 and TRBJ1-2, with 8 bases that match TRBD1. Germline trimming cut 1 base from V and 4 bases from J; bases unmatched to any gene: 8. CDR3 length: 16 residues. Germline CDR1 is LGHNA and CDR2 is YNFKEQ. As DNA, the CDR3 is TGTGCCAGCAGCCAAGTCCTTGGGGACAGGATCTATGGCTACACCTTC. As protein: CASSQVLGDRIYGYTF.

This clonotype was observed a single time. This chain uses TRBV5-5 with TRBJ2-1; D may be TRBD1 (6 bases). This CDR3 region has 17 residues. Trimming took off 0 bases at V and 9 bases at J, with 22 bases between the two ends. CDR1 is SGHKS and CDR2 is YYEKEE in the germline V gene (reference sequence). The CDR3 coding sequence is TGTGCCAGCAGCTTGGCGGCTCAGGGGCTTATGAGGATTGAGCAGTTCTTC. It codes for CASSLAAQGLMRIEQFF.

The rearrangement uses TRBV19 and TRBJ2-5; D is tentatively TRBD1 or TRBD2 (5 bases each). V was trimmed by 10 bases and J by 4 bases, leaving 13 bases between them. The CDR3 sequence is 12 residues long. Germline V lookup: CDR1 LNHDA, CDR2 SQIVND (reference sequence). CDR3 amino acids: CATGGNRETQYF. CDR3 DNA: TGTGCCACTGGGGGAAACCGAGAGACCCAGTACTTC.

CDR3 sequence reads: CSARDLGRSGTNTEAFF. CDR3 DNA sequence: TGCAGTGCTAGAGATCTGGGACGCTCAGGGACGAACACTGAAGCTTTCTTT. The chain links TRBV20-1 to TRBJ1-1; a weak D match, TRBD1 (5 bases). The V end was cut by 0 bases, the J end by 1 base, with 18 bases between. CDR3 length: 17 residues. CDR1 and CDR2 from the germline V gene are DFQATT and SNEGSKA (reference sequence).

The chain combines TRBV5-1 with TRBJ2-1; D possibly corresponds to TRBD1 (5 bases). CDR3 length: 13 residues. CDR1 and CDR2 from the germline V gene are SGHRS and YFSETQ. Trimming shortened V by 6 bases and J by 3 bases, and 10 bases separated the two germline ends. In DNA form, the CDR3 reads TGCGCCAGCAAAAGGGGTGGCTACAATGAGCAGTTCTTC. Its protein is CASKRGGYNEQFF.

About this clonotype: This may come from a read error, since a much larger clone is one base off. The rearrangement joins TRBV12-3 or TRBV12-4 to TRBJ2-7; D is undetermined. Trimming shortened V by 3 bases and J by 7 bases, and 16 bases separated the two germline ends. The CDR3 length is 14 residues. This CDR3 is CASSFGLGSNEQYF. As DNA, the CDR3 is TGTGCCAGCAGTTTTGGATTGGGAAGCAATGAGCAGTACTTC.

This clonotype has ten or more counts. CDR3 sequence reads: CASSFRGEGPYEQYF. The CDR3 DNA reads TGTGCCAGCAGCTTTAGGGGAGAGGGCCCCTACGAGCAGTACTTC. The V gene is TRBV11-2, the J gene TRBJ2-7; D tentatively fits TRBD1 or TRBD2 (5 bases each). The CDR3 totals 15 residues. Germline V gene data show CDR1 as SGHAT and CDR2 as FQNNGV. V lost 3 bases to trimming and J lost 2 bases, with 14 bases between them.

The sample holds one count of this clonotype. The rearrangement joins TRBV4-2 to TRBJ2-4; a weak D match, TRBD1 (5 bases). This CDR3 is built from 17 residues. Germline loops: CDR1 LGHNA, CDR2 YNFKEQ. The ends were cut back, 0 bases at V and 1 base at J, with 13 bases in the middle. This CDR3 is CASSQDQGISAKNIQYF. In DNA, the CDR3 is TGTGCCAGCAGCCAAGATCAGGGAATCTCTGCCAAAAACATTCAGTACTTC.